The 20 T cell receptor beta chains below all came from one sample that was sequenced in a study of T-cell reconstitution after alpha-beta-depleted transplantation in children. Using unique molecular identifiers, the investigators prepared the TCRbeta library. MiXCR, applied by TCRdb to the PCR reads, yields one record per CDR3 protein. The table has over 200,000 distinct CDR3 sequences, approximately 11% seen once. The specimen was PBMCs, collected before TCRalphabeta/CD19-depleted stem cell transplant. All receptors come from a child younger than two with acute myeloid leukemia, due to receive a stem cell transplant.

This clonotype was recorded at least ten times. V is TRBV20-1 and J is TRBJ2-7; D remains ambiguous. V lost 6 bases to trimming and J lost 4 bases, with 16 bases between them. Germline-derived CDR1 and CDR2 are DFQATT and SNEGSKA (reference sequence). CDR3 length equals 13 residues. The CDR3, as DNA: TGCAGTGCCGCCTCCGACTCGGTATACGAGCAGTACTTC. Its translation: CSAASDSVYEQYF.

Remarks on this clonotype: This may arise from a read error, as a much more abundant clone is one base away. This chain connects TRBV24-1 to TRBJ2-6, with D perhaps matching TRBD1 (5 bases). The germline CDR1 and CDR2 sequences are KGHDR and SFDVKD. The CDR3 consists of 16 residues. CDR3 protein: CATSQGSVSGTNVLTF. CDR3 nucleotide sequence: TGTGCCACCAGTCAGGGATCTGTCTCTGGGACCAACGTCCTGACTTTC.

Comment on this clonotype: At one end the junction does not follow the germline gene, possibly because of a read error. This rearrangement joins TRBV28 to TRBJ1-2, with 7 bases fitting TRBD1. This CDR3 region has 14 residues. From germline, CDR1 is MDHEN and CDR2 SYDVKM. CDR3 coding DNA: TGTGCCACCCAAAGGGACAGCAATTCCTATGGCTACCCCTTC. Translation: CATQRDSNSYGYPF.

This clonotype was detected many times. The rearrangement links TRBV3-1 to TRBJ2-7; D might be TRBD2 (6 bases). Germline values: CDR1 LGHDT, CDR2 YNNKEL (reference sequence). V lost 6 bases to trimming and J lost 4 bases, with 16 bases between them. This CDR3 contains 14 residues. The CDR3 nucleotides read TGTGCCAGCAGTCACGGGACTTCCATTTACGAGCAGTACTTC. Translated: CASSHGTSIYEQYF.

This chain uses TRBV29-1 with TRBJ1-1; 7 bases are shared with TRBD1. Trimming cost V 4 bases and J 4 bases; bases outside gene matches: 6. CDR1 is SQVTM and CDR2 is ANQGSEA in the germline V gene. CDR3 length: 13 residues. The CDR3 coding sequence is TGCAGCGTTGCGCCCAGGGGGACCACTGAAGCTTTCTTT. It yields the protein CSVAPRGTTEAFF.

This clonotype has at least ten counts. The CDR3 reads CASSLDWVYNEQFF. For the CDR3, the DNA is TGCGCCAGCAGCTTGGATTGGGTATACAATGAGCAGTTCTTC. V usage is TRBV5-1 and J usage is TRBJ2-1; unclear D gene. Germline V gene lookup returns CDR1 SGHRS and CDR2 YFSETQ. The CDR3 is 14 residues long. V was shortened by 0 bases and J by 4 bases, with 8 bases between the two germline ends.

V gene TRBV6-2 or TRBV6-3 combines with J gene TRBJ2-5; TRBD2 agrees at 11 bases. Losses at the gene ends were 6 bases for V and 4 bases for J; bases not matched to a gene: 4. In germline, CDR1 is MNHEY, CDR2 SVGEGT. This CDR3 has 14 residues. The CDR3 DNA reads TGTGCCAGCAGAGCAGGGACTAGCGGAGAGACCCAGTACTTC. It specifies CASRAGTSGETQYF.

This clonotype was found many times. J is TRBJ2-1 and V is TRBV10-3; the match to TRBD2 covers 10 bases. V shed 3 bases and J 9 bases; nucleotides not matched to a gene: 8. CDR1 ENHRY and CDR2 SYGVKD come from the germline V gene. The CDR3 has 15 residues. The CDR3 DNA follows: TGTGCCATCAGTGATCCGTTAGCGGGAGGCTCTGAGCAGTTCTTC. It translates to CAISDPLAGGSEQFF.

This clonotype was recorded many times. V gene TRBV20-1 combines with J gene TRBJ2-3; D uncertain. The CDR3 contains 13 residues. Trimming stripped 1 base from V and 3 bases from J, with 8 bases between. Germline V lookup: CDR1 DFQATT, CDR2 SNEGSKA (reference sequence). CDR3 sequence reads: CSARVPGTDTQYF. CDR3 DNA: TGCAGTGCTAGAGTACCCGGAACAGATACGCAGTATTTT.

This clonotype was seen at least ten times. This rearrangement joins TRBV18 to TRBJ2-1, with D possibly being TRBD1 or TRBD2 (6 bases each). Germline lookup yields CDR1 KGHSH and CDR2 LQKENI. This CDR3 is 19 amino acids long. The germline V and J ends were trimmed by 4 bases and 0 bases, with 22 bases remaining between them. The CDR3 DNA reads TGTGCCAGCTCACTATCCCCTTCTGGGGGGCTGAGCTCCTACAATGAGCAGTTCTTC. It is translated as CASSLSPSGGLSSYNEQFF.

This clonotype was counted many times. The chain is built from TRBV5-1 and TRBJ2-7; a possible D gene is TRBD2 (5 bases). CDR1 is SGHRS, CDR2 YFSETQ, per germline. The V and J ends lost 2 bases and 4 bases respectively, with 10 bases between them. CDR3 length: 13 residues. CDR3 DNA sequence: TGCGCCAGCAGCTTTCGGACTTCTTACGAGCAGTACTTC. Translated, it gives CASSFRTSYEQYF.

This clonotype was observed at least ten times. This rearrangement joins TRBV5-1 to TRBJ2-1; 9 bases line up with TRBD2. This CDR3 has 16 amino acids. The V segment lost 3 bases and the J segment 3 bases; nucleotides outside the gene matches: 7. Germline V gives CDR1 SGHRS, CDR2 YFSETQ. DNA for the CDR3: TGCGCCAGCAGCTCTAGCGGGGTCCGCTTCTACAATGAGCAGTTCTTC. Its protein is CASSSSGVRFYNEQFF.

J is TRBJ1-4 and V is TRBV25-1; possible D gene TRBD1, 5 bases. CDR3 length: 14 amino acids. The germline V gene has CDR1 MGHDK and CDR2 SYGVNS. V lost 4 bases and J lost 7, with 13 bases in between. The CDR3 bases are TGTGCCAGCAGTGCCCCGGGGGTACGTGAAAAACTGTTTTTT. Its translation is CASSAPGVREKLFF.

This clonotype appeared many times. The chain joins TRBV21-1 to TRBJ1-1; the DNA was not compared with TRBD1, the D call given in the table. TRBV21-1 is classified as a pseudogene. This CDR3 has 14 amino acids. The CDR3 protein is CASILGTGNTEAFF. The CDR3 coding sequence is TGTGCCAGCATCCTTGGGACAGGGAACACTGAAGCTTTCTTT.

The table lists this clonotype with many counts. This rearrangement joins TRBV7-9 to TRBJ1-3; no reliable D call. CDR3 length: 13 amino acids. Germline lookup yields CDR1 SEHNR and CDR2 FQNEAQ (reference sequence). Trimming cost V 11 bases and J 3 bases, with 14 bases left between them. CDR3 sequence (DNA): TGTGCCGGGAGAAAGGGAGGTGGAAACACCATATATTTT. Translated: CAGRKGGGNTIYF. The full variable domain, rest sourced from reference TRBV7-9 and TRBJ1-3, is DTGVSQNPRHKITKRGQNVTFRCDPISEHNRLYWYRQTLGQGPEFLTYFQNEAQLEKSRLLSDRFSAERPKGSFSTLEIQRTEQGDSAMYLCAGRKGGGNTIYFGEGSWLTVV.

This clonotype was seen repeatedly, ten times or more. The CDR3, as DNA: TGCAGCGTGCAGACAGGCAGGGGTGAAAAACTGTTTTTT. It codes for CSVQTGRGEKLFF. V gene TRBV29-1 combines with J gene TRBJ1-4; the D gene is possibly TRBD1 (6 bases). The CDR3 totals 13 residues. Per the germline V gene, CDR1 is SQVTM and CDR2 is ANQGSEA. V was cut by 6 bases and J by 7 bases, with 15 bases left in between.

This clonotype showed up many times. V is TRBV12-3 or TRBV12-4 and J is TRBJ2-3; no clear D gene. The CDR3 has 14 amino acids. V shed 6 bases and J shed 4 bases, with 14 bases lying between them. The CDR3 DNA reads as TGTGCCAGCAGCTCCTACCAGGACGCAGATACGCAGTATTTT. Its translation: CASSSYQDADTQYF.

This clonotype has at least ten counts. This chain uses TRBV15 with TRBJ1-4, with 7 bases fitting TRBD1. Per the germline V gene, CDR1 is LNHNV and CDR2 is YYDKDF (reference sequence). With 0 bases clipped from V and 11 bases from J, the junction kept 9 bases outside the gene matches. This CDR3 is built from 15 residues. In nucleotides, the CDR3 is TGTGCCACCAGCAGAGATCTGGACAGGTTGGGGAAACTGTTTTTT. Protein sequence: CATSRDLDRLGKLFF.

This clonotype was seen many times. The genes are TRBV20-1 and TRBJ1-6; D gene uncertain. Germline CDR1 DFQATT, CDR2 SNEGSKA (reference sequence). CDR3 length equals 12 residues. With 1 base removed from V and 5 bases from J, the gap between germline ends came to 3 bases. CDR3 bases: TGCAGTGCTAGAGGACATAATTCACCCCTCCACTTT. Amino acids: CSARGHNSPLHF.

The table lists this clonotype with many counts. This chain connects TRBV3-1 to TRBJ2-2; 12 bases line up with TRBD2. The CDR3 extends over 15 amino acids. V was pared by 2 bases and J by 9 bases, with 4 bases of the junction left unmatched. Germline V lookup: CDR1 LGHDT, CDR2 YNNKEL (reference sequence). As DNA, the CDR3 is TGTGCCAGCAGCCAACTAGCGGGGGGGCCGCGGGAGCTGTTTTTT. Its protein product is CASSQLAGGPRELFF.